This T cell receptor beta chain was captured by sequencing in a study of T-cell reconstitution after alpha-beta-depleted transplantation in children. From germline, CDR1 is SGHRS and CDR2 YFSETQ. Trimming stripped 0 bases from V and 3 bases from J, with 12 bases between. The CDR3 has 15 residues. For TCRbeta, the library was prepared with unique molecular identifiers. Each CDR3 protein is one row after TCRdb ran MiXCR on the PCR reads. The sample has around 400,000 distinct CDR3 sequences; roughly 11% are singletons. The specimen was PBMCs from the stem cell graft donor, collected from the stem cell graft. The origin of this receptor is a human donor who donated a stem cell graft to a child with acute myeloid leukemia. V usage is TRBV5-1 and J usage is TRBJ1-2; D gene uncertain. The DNA for the CDR3 is TGCGCCAGCAGCTTGGGGCTGGGAATAGACTATGGCTACACCTTC. Translation: CASSLGLGIDYGYTF.